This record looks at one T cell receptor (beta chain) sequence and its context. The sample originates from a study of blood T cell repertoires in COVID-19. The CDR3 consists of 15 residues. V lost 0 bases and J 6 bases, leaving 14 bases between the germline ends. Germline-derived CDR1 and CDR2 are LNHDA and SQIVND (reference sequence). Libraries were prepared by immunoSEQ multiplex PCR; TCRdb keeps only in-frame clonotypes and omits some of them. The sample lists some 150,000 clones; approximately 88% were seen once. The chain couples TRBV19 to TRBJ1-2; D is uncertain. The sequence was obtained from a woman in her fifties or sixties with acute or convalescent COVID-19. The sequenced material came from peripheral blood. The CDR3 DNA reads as TGTGCCAGTAGTATAGAGGGGAGGCTGTATGATGGCTACACCTTC. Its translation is CASSIEGRLYDGYTF.